Below, 27 T cell receptor beta chains from the same sample are listed, as sequenced in a study of cytomegalovirus exposure and HLA in healthy donors. The primer mix had 60 Vbeta and 13 Jbeta primers. The protocol was immunoSEQ multiplex PCR, while the TCRdb copy is restricted to in-frame clones and leaves out a portion. Of over 150,000 clones detected, approximately 80% appear once; the ten largest clones hold approximately 12%. Sequenced input: PBMCs. The receptors come from a man between 45 and 60 years old in good health and CMV-seropositive.

V and J are TRBV10-1 and TRBJ1-5, with 7 bases aligning to TRBD1. Germline loops: CDR1 WNHNN, CDR2 SYGVQD (reference sequence). Trimming removed 6 bases from V and 0 bases from J; junction bases left unmatched: 11. This CDR3 has 17 residues. CDR3 nucleotides: TGCGCCAGCAGCCGCGACAGGGCCATGTATAGCAATCAGCCCCAGCATTTT. Its protein is CASSRDRAMYSNQPQHF.

This chain links TRBV5-6 with TRBJ2-7, with 9 bases fitting TRBD1. CDR1 and CDR2 (germline): SGHDT, YYEEEE. V shed 4 bases and J 3 bases; nucleotides not matched to a gene: 11. This CDR3 is 16 amino acids long. DNA for the CDR3: TGTGCCAGCAGCCGGGATTTGACAGGGGGTAACTACGAGCAGTACTTC. This encodes CASSRDLTGGNYEQYF.

This clone was detected only once. The rearrangement joins TRBV18 to TRBJ1-2; 9 bases fit TRBD1. This CDR3 has 15 amino acids. V gave up 2 bases and J gave up 3 bases; unmatched junction bases: 4. Germline assignment: CDR1 KGHSH and CDR2 LQKENI. CDR3 coding DNA: TGTGCCAGCTCACCAAGGACAGGGGCGGACTATGGCTACACCTTC. Protein: CASSPRTGADYGYTF.

The chain couples TRBV29-1 to TRBJ2-5; D call uncertain. The J call may be faulty, since TRBJ2-7 better matches the DNA end. The CDR3 spans 11 residues. CDR1 is SQVTM and CDR2 is ANQGSEA in the germline V gene. This chain's CDR3 is CSVGELYEQYF. CDR3 nucleotides: TGCAGCGTTGGAGAGCTTTACGAGCAGTACTTC.

The chain links TRBV4-2 to TRBJ2-3, with TRBD2 matching 12 bases. V trimming: 6 bases; J trimming: 0 bases; junction bases outside the gene matches: 10. This CDR3 spans 18 amino acids. Germline V lookup: CDR1 LGHNA, CDR2 YNFKEQ. CDR3 nucleotides: TGTGCCAGCAGTGCGACTAGCGGGGGCTCAGCTAGCACAGATACGCAGTATTTT. Its protein product is CASSATSGGSASTDTQYF.

On this clone: One end of the junction does not line up with germline, which may come from a read error. This chain uses TRBV30 with TRBJ2-7; 9 positions match TRBD1. Germline CDR1 is GTSNPN and CDR2 is SVGIG (reference sequence). This CDR3 has 12 amino acids. The CDR3 region is CAWNSFGQGPIF. Written as DNA, the CDR3 is TGTGCCTGGAATTCCTTCGGACAGGGGCCAATCTTC.

This chain connects TRBV9 to TRBJ2-1; D call uncertain. The CDR3 has 13 residues. The ends were cut back, 4 bases at V and 5 bases at J, with 10 bases in the middle. In germline, CDR1 is SGDLS, CDR2 YYNGEE. CDR3 residues: CASSSRRDNEQFF. The CDR3, as DNA: TGTGCCAGCAGCAGTCGCCGAGACAATGAGCAGTTCTTC.

The chain joins TRBV5-6 to TRBJ2-3; perhaps TRBD1 as D (5 bases). The germline V gene has CDR1 SGHDT and CDR2 YYEEEE. V shed 2 bases and J shed 11 bases, with 15 bases lying between them. CDR3 length equals 13 residues. The CDR3 sequence is CASSFDRGLGQYF. The CDR3 coding sequence is TGTGCCAGCAGCTTTGATAGGGGTTTAGGGCAGTATTTT.

The chain couples TRBV7-9 to TRBJ2-7, with no clear D. The CDR3 length is 12 residues. Trimming left V 2 bases short and J 4 bases short, with 6 bases between. Germline V CDR1 and CDR2: SEHNR, FQNEAQ (reference sequence). CDR3 residues: CASSLYGYEQYF. The DNA of the CDR3 is TGTGCCAGCAGCTTATACGGTTACGAGCAGTACTTC.

The genes are TRBV5-6 and TRBJ2-7; TRBD1 might be the D (6 bases). From germline, CDR1 is SGHDT and CDR2 YYEEEE. This CDR3 is 15 amino acids long. V was trimmed by 2 bases and J by 0 bases, leaving 12 bases between them. In nucleotides, the CDR3 is TGTGCCAGCAGCTTCGATGGGACACTCTCCTACGAGCAGTACTTC. Amino acids: CASSFDGTLSYEQYF.

V and J are TRBV7-3 and TRBJ2-7; D uncertain. V was pared by 5 bases and J by 0 bases, with 8 bases between. CDR1 is SGHTA, CDR2 FQGTGA, per germline. The length of the CDR3 is 13 residues. As DNA, the CDR3 is TGTGCCAGCAGCCCCTCTAACTCCTACGAGCAGTACTTC. It translates to CASSPSNSYEQYF.

The chain has TRBV29-1 and TRBJ1-5; TRBD1 agrees at 11 bases. V shed 6 bases, J shed 1 base, and the junction held 5 bases outside the gene matches. Germline CDR1 is SQVTM and CDR2 is ANQGSEA. The length of the CDR3 is 15 residues. Here the CDR3 reads CSVDGQGASNQPQHF. The CDR3 bases are TGCAGCGTCGATGGACAGGGGGCAAGCAATCAGCCCCAGCATTTT.

The V call is TRBV28, the J call TRBJ1-1; maybe TRBD1 (5 bases). The CDR3 loop spans 15 amino acids. V shed 3 bases and J shed 0 bases, with 11 bases lying between them. Germline V gene lookup returns CDR1 MDHEN and CDR2 SYDVKM. Here the CDR3 reads CASSFAGRMNTEAFF. The CDR3, as DNA: TGTGCCAGCAGTTTTGCAGGGCGCATGAACACTGAAGCTTTCTTT. The full variable domain, rest sourced from reference TRBV28 and TRBJ1-1, is DVKVTQSSRYLVKRTGEKVFLECVQDMDHENMFWYRQDPGLGLRLIYFSYDVKMKEKGDIPEGYSVSREKKERFSLILESASTNQTSMYLCASSFAGRMNTEAFFGQGTRLTVV.

This sequence joins TRBV28 and TRBJ2-2, with 16 bases lining up with TRBD2. The length of the CDR3 is 19 residues. V was pared by 6 bases and J by 1 base, with 8 bases of the junction left unmatched. Per the germline V gene, CDR1 is MDHEN and CDR2 is SYDVKM. CDR3 DNA: TGTGCCAGCAGCCAGGGACTAGCGGGAGGGATCGGGAACACCGGGGAGCTGTTTTTT. This sequence encodes CASSQGLAGGIGNTGELFF.

The count of this clone is one. The same CDR3 can be traced to other DNA sequences in this sample. J is TRBJ2-7 and V is TRBV9, with 7 bases fitting TRBD2. V lost 4 bases to trimming and J lost 2 bases; unmatched junction nucleotides: 12. Germline assignment: CDR1 SGDLS and CDR2 YYNGEE. The CDR3 has 16 amino acids. CDR3 in amino acids: CASSPRGSPPAYEQYF. The CDR3 DNA reads as TGTGCCAGCAGCCCTCGCGGGAGTCCACCCGCCTACGAGCAGTACTTC.

The genes are TRBV6-1 and TRBJ2-7; possibly TRBD1 for D (5 bases). CDR1 MNHNS and CDR2 SASEGT come from the germline V gene. V was shortened by 3 bases and J by 3 bases, with 18 bases between the two germline ends. This CDR3 is 16 amino acids long. Here the CDR3 reads CASSDPATGLGYEQYF. CDR3 nucleotides: TGTGCCAGCAGTGATCCTGCAACAGGCCTGGGCTACGAGCAGTACTTC.

The V gene is TRBV14, the J gene TRBJ1-2; perhaps TRBD1 as D (6 bases). The germline V and J ends were trimmed by 4 bases and 8 bases, with 17 bases remaining between them. This CDR3 has 14 amino acids. CDR1 and CDR2 (germline): SGHDN, FVKESK. The CDR3 sequence: CASSRGGPPAGYTF. The CDR3 coding sequence is TGTGCCAGCAGCCGCGGGGGGCCGCCCGCAGGCTACACCTTC.

This sequence joins TRBV15 and TRBJ2-1, with D uncertain. The CDR3 is 13 residues long. Trimming stripped 0 bases from V and 6 bases from J, with 6 bases between. Germline V gene sequence: CDR1 LNHNV, CDR2 YYDKDF (reference sequence). Here the CDR3 DNA reads TGTGCCACCAGCAGAGACCGTAGCAATGAGCAGTTCTTC. Protein sequence: CATSRDRSNEQFF.

The genes are TRBV5-1 and TRBJ2-1; TRBD2 matches 9 bases. The CDR3 contains 16 residues. Germline trimming cut 4 bases from V and 2 bases from J; bases unmatched to any gene: 7. Germline lookup yields CDR1 SGHRS and CDR2 YFSETQ. The CDR3 sequence: CASSAGSSGAYNEQFF. The DNA of the CDR3 is TGCGCCAGCAGCGCGGGATCTAGCGGGGCCTACAATGAGCAGTTCTTC.

The table lists this clone with a count of one. This chain connects TRBV19 to TRBJ1-2; the match to TRBD1 covers 9 bases. This CDR3 contains 14 residues. J lost 0 bases, V lost 7 bases, and 3 bases had no gene match. The germline gives CDR1 LNHDA, CDR2 SQIVND (reference sequence). The CDR3 DNA sequence: TGTGCCAGTAACCGGGACAGGGCTAACTATGGCTACACCTTC. Amino acid sequence: CASNRDRANYGYTF.

This chain joins TRBV27 and TRBJ2-5, with D maybe TRBD1 (6 bases). This CDR3 comprises 13 residues. Germline CDR1 and CDR2: MNHEY and SMNVEV (reference sequence). Trimming stripped 5 bases from V and 5 bases from J, with 12 bases between. Here the CDR3 DNA reads TGTGCCAGCAGTCGGGACATTGGGGAGACCCAGTACTTC. This gives the protein CASSRDIGETQYF.

The rearrangement uses TRBV2 and TRBJ1-1, with no clear D. This CDR3 contains 13 residues. Germline V gene data show CDR1 as SNHLY and CDR2 as FYNNEI. The V end was cut by 5 bases, the J end by 1 base, with 8 bases between. This chain's CDR3 is CASSHRGNTEAFF. The CDR3 nucleotides read TGTGCCAGCAGTCACCGGGGGAACACTGAAGCTTTCTTT. Together with reference TRBV2 and TRBJ1-1, the CDR3 gives the full variable domain: EPEVTQTPSHQVTQMGQEVILRCVPISNHLYFYWYRQILGQKVEFLVSFYNNEISEKSEIFDDQFSVERPDGSNFTLKIRSTKLEDSAMYFCASSHRGNTEAFFGQGTRLTVV.

The table lists this clone with a count of one. V usage is TRBV9 and J usage is TRBJ2-1, with 10 nucleotides matching TRBD2. The V and J ends lost 6 bases and 8 bases, in that order; junction bases with no gene match: 8. The CDR3 spans 14 residues. CDR1 and CDR2 from the germline V gene are SGDLS and YYNGEE. The CDR3 DNA sequence: TGTGCCAGCACCGCTAGCGGGAGTAGGGATGAGCAGTTCTTC. It yields the protein CASTASGSRDEQFF.

This clone has a handful of counts. The chain combines TRBV9 with TRBJ2-3, with TRBD2 identical over 9 bases. Germline CDR1 is SGDLS and CDR2 is YYNGEE. The trim removed 4 bases at V and 5 bases at J, leaving 8 bases unmatched. The CDR3 length is 15 residues. CDR3 protein: CASSPPAGGIDTQYF. CDR3 bases: TGTGCCAGCAGCCCCCCAGCGGGGGGCATAGATACGCAGTATTTT.

This sequence joins TRBV18 and TRBJ2-1; TRBD2 agrees at 9 bases. The CDR3 sequence is 15 residues long. Trimming at V came to 5 bases and at J to 8 bases, leaving 10 bases not matched to a gene. CDR1 and CDR2 from the germline V gene are KGHSH and LQKENI. The CDR3 region is CASSTSGGRAYEQFF. The DNA of the CDR3 is TGTGCCAGCTCAACCAGTGGCGGGAGGGCCTATGAGCAGTTCTTC.

On this clone: The sample contains more than one DNA sequence encoding this CDR3. The chain uses TRBV29-1 and TRBJ1-1; D remains ambiguous. Germline loops: CDR1 SQVTM, CDR2 ANQGSEA. Trimming removed 5 bases at V and 7 bases at J, with 8 bases between. The CDR3 contains 10 residues. CDR3 sequence reads: CSVLLLEAFF. CDR3 nucleotide sequence: TGCAGCGTTCTCCTCCTTGAAGCTTTCTTT. The whole variable domain, filled in from reference TRBV29-1 and TRBJ1-1, reads SAVISQKPSRDICQRGTSLTIQCQVDSQVTMMFWYRQQPGQSLTLIATANQGSEATYESGFVIDKFPISRPNLTFSTLTVSNMSPEDSSIYLCSVLLLEAFFGQGTRLTVV.

V is TRBV4-1 and J is TRBJ1-3; 12 bases align to TRBD1. From germline, CDR1 is MGHRA and CDR2 YSYEKL. The CDR3 consists of 15 residues. Unmatched junction bases numbered 4, after V lost 6 bases and J lost 4 bases. The CDR3: CASSPGTGGGNTIYF. CDR3 nucleotide sequence: TGCGCCAGCAGTCCCGGGACAGGGGGCGGAAACACCATATATTTT.